The following is a T cell receptor (beta chain) sequence with its context. Its specificity is not known. This entry belongs to a study of T cells after yellow fever vaccination. Findings and caveats of the study: Detected again after the booster were most primary-vaccination clones, at 95% to 98% CD4 and about 89% CD8.

Trimming removed 3 bases from V and 7 bases from J, with 12 bases in between. The CDR3 sequence is 13 residues long. Each CDR3 protein gets one entry after TCRdb re-called the 5' RACE reads with MiXCR. The sample has a few hundred thousand distinct CDR3 sequences, 17% seen once. This TCR was recovered from a man aged 18 to 30 who received the YFV17D yellow fever vaccine. The J gene is TRBJ1-1, the V gene TRBV12-3 or TRBV12-4, with D possibly being TRBD1 (6 bases). Sample: PBMCs, taken about 5 days after the first yellow fever vaccination. The CDR3 DNA follows: TGTGCCAGCAGTTTTGAACAGGGCGGTGAAGCTTTCTTT. Translating gives CASSFEQGGEAFF.